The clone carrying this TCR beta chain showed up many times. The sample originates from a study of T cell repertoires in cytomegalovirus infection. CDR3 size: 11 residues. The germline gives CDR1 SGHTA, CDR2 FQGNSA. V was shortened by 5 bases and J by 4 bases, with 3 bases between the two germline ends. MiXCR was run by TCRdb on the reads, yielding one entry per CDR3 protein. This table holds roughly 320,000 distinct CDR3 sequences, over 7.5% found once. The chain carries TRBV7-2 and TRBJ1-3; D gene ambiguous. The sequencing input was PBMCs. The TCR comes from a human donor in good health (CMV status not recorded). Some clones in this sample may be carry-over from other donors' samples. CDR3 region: CASSLGNTIYF. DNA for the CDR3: TGTGCCAGCAGCCTGGGAAACACCATATATTTT.